A single sample gave rise to the 31 T cell receptor beta chains below, sequenced in a study of shared clonotypes between healthy human individuals (dated by TCRdb to 2019 to 2021). The method was the immunoSEQ multiplex PCR assay. This is the immuneACCESS table as TCRdb keeps it, with only in-frame sequences that have V and J called. A part of the clones is gone; compared with another copy, unresolved V genes explain less than half, and the rest is unexplained. This sample gives about 470,000 clones in total; roughly three quarters of them show up just once. Clones ranked in the top ten supply 13% of the sample. The specimen sequenced was PBMCs. The receptor source for this set is a woman in her forties in good health. Some clones in this sample may be carry-over from other donors' samples.

This chain links TRBV7-9 with TRBJ2-5; 16 bases map to TRBD2. The germline CDR1 and CDR2 sequences are SEHNR and FQNEAQ (reference sequence). V lost 3 bases and J lost 4; bases outside the gene matches: 2. This CDR3 is built from 16 residues. CDR3 loop: CASSLGLAGGLETQYF. CDR3 coding DNA: TGTGCCAGCAGCTTGGGACTAGCGGGAGGGCTAGAGACCCAGTACTTC.

J is TRBJ1-4 and V is TRBV15; the D gene is possibly TRBD1 (6 bases). Per the germline V gene, CDR1 is LNHNV and CDR2 is YYDKDF (reference sequence). The CDR3 is 21 residues long. V lost 5 bases and J 2 bases, leaving 30 bases between the germline ends. The CDR3 is CATSPQPTQGNSYQTNEKLFF. The CDR3 coding sequence is TGTGCCACCAGCCCTCAACCTACACAGGGAAACAGCTATCAGACTAATGAAAAACTGTTTTTT.

The chain uses TRBV7-2 and TRBJ2-1; TRBD1 agrees at 8 bases. The length of the CDR3 is 13 residues. Germline lookup yields CDR1 SGHTA and CDR2 FQGNSA. V gave up 6 bases and J gave up 10 bases; unmatched junction bases: 8. CDR3 amino acids: CASSPPGGGEQFF. The CDR3 coding sequence is TGTGCCAGCAGTCCGCCAGGGGGCGGGGAGCAGTTCTTC.

V usage is TRBV25-1 and J usage is TRBJ1-4, with a possible D match to TRBD1 (6 bases). The V gene's germline CDR1 is MGHDK and CDR2 SYGVNS. The CDR3 spans 15 residues. The ends were cut back, 1 base at V and 6 bases at J, with 12 bases in the middle. The CDR3 coding sequence is TGTGCCAGCAGTGAATCTGTAGGGGGTGATGAAAAACTGTTTTTT. Protein product: CASSESVGGDEKLFF.

J is TRBJ2-5 and V is TRBV5-4; possible D gene TRBD2, 5 bases. The J call may be mistaken, given a closer DNA end match to TRBJ2-7. The CDR3 runs to 14 residues. Germline CDR1 SGHNT, CDR2 YYREEE (reference sequence). The CDR3 sequence is CASSNDAGPYEQYF. CDR3 coding DNA: TGTGCCAGCAGCAACGATGCGGGCCCCTACGAGCAGTACTTC.

The V gene is TRBV30, the J gene TRBJ1-5; 8 bases align to TRBD1. Looked up from germline, CDR1 is GTSNPN and CDR2 is SVGIG (reference sequence). The V and J ends lost 0 bases and 6 bases, in that order; junction bases with no gene match: 7. The CDR3 totals 15 residues. In nucleotides, the CDR3 is TGTGCCTGGAGTGTCGGGGCAGGGGGCGGTCAGCCCCAGCATTTT. Translated: CAWSVGAGGGQPQHF.

The V and J genes are TRBV18 and TRBJ2-7, with a weak D call TRBD2 (6 bases). The CDR3 runs to 15 residues. In germline, CDR1 is KGHSH, CDR2 LQKENI. V shed 3 bases and J shed 4 bases, with 16 bases lying between them. CDR3 in DNA: TGTGCCAGCTCACCCCCTACTAGCAGACGGTACGAGCAGTACTTC. As protein: CASSPPTSRRYEQYF.

The chain is built from TRBV10-2 and TRBJ2-7; possible D gene TRBD1, 5 bases. Trimming pared 7 bases from V and 2 bases from J, leaving 12 bases between. Per germline, CDR1 WSHSY and CDR2 SAAADI. The CDR3 runs to 13 residues. The DNA of the CDR3 is TGCGCCAGCACCAGCAGGGCCCCCTACGAGCAGTACTTC. It translates to CASTSRAPYEQYF.

The chain recombines TRBV6-1 with TRBJ2-1; D is tentatively TRBD1 or TRBD2 (7 bases each). V lost 9 bases, J lost 6 bases, and 18 bases lay in between. Germline V CDR1 and CDR2: MNHNS, SASEGT. CDR3 length: 14 residues. In nucleotides, the CDR3 is TGTGCCAGTAATCCAGGGGGGAGGGGCAATGAGCAGTTCTTC. Protein: CASNPGGRGNEQFF.

V is TRBV5-1 and J is TRBJ2-1; 9 bases align to TRBD2. This CDR3 has 17 amino acids. V was pared by 4 bases and J by 5 bases, with 13 bases of the junction left unmatched. The V gene's germline CDR1 is SGHRS and CDR2 YFSETQ. The CDR3 bases are TGCGCCAGCAGCGAGTGGGGCCTAGCGGGAAAAGACAATGAGCAGTTCTTC. Protein sequence: CASSEWGLAGKDNEQFF. Based on the CDR3 plus reference TRBV5-1 and TRBJ2-1, the full variable domain is KAGVTQTPRYLIKTRGQQVTLSCSPISGHRSVSWYQQTPGQGLQFLFEYFSETQRNKGNFPGRFSGRQFSNSRSEMNVSTLELGDSALYLCASSEWGLAGKDNEQFFGPGTRLTVL.

About this clone: Other DNA sequences of this sample code for an identical CDR3. The J gene is TRBJ1-1, the V gene TRBV7-9; D possibly corresponds to TRBD1 (6 bases). This CDR3 is built from 14 residues. In germline, CDR1 is SEHNR, CDR2 FQNEAQ (reference sequence). Trimming removed 1 base at V and 0 bases at J, with 6 bases between. The CDR3: CASSLGGLNTEAFF. The CDR3 DNA follows: TGTGCCAGCAGCTTAGGGGGGCTGAACACTGAAGCTTTCTTT.

The chain uses TRBV9 and TRBJ2-5; 10 nucleotides line up with TRBD2. The V segment lost 0 bases and the J segment 5 bases; nucleotides outside the gene matches: 13. This CDR3 has 18 amino acids. The germline CDR1 and CDR2 sequences are SGDLS and YYNGEE. The CDR3 spells CASSVGASGSISGETQYF. In DNA, the CDR3 is TGTGCCAGCAGCGTAGGGGCTAGCGGGAGTATTTCGGGTGAGACCCAGTACTTC.

This clone was found once. The rearrangement links TRBV4-2 to TRBJ2-3, with D possibly TRBD2 on 6 matching bases. V lost 0 bases and J lost 0, with 10 bases in between. The CDR3 contains 16 residues. Per the germline V gene, CDR1 is LGHNA and CDR2 is YNFKEQ. CDR3: CASSQDWGDSTDTQYF. CDR3 nucleotide sequence: TGTGCCAGCAGCCAAGATTGGGGGGATAGCACAGATACGCAGTATTTT.

As for this clone: This sequence is one base from a far larger clone and is likely a read error. The sample contains more than one DNA sequence encoding this CDR3. The chain has TRBV7-3 and TRBJ2-7; perhaps TRBD2 as D (6 bases). Germline-derived CDR1 and CDR2 are SGHTA and FQGTGA. The V gene lost 5 bases and the J gene lost 5 bases, with 10 bases spanning the gap. The CDR3 length is 12 residues. CDR3 bases: TGTGCCAGCAGCCTGACGGGGGACGAGCAGTACTTC. It is translated as CASSLTGDEQYF.

The chain combines TRBV7-2 with TRBJ2-1, with D uncertain. Germline loops: CDR1 SGHTA, CDR2 FQGNSA. The CDR3 totals 14 residues. V shed 1 base and J shed 3 bases, with 7 bases lying between them. The CDR3: CASSLEHFYNEQFF. CDR3 nucleotides: TGTGCCAGCAGCTTAGAACACTTCTACAATGAGCAGTTCTTC.

The V call is TRBV5-4, the J call TRBJ2-3; 13 bases are shared with TRBD2. After removal of 4 bases from V and 7 bases from J, the junction contained 6 bases not matched to a gene. The CDR3 spans 15 residues. The germline CDR1 and CDR2 sequences are SGHNT and YYREEE (reference sequence). The CDR3 here is CASSPGLAGVYTQYF. The CDR3 DNA follows: TGTGCCAGCAGCCCCGGACTAGCGGGAGTATATACGCAGTATTTT.

This rearrangement joins TRBV28 to TRBJ2-3; 11 bases agree with TRBD2. From germline, CDR1 is MDHEN and CDR2 SYDVKM. This CDR3 has 16 residues. The junction had 10 bases not matched to a gene; V was cut back by 11 bases and J by 0 bases. The CDR3 nucleotides read TGTGCCTCTCACCCCTTAGCGGGAGGGAGCACAGATACGCAGTATTTT. The encoded protein is CASHPLAGGSTDTQYF.

The chain combines TRBV6-1 with TRBJ1-2, with D unresolved. The germline V and J ends were trimmed by 8 bases and 8 bases, with 18 bases remaining between them. The CDR3 totals 13 residues. From germline, CDR1 is MNHNS and CDR2 SASEGT. CDR3 sequence (DNA): TGTGCCAGCCTTAGGGAGAGAGGGCAGGGCTACACCTTC. Translation gives CASLRERGQGYTF.

The rearrangement uses TRBV18 and TRBJ1-2; D is ambiguous. This CDR3 comprises 17 residues. Germline CDR1 is KGHSH and CDR2 is LQKENI. Trimming removed 2 bases at V and 3 bases at J, with 19 bases between. The CDR3 region has the DNA TGTGCCAGCTCACCAACCGTGGGAAAGGTCGAGGACTATGGCTACACCTTC. Residues: CASSPTVGKVEDYGYTF.

V and J are TRBV28 and TRBJ1-2; the D is unclear. The V and J ends lost 5 bases and 6 bases respectively, with 19 bases between them. From germline, CDR1 is MDHEN and CDR2 SYDVKM. This CDR3 has 15 amino acids. The chain's CDR3 is CASSAGPTPYHGYTF. The CDR3 DNA reads as TGTGCCAGCAGTGCCGGACCGACACCCTACCATGGCTACACCTTC.

On this clone itself: Sequence at one end of the junction differs from germline and may be a read error. V is TRBV7-2 and J is TRBJ1-5, with TRBD1 as a possible D gene (6 bases). Germline values: CDR1 SGHTA, CDR2 FQGNSA. There are 14 residues in the CDR3. The CDR3 bases are TGTGCCAGCAGCTTAGCGCAGGGGAGTCAGCCCCAACATTTT. Amino acid sequence: CASSLAQGSQPQHF. The whole variable domain, filled in from reference TRBV7-2 and TRBJ1-5, reads GAGVSQSPSNKVTEKGKDVELRCDPISGHTALYWYRQSLGQGLEFLIYFQGNSAPDKSGLPSDRFSAERTGGSVSTLTIQRTQQEDSAVYLCASSLAQGSQPQHFGDGTRLSIL.

This clone was seen once. The rearrangement uses TRBV28 and TRBJ1-1, with 9 positions matching TRBD1. The V segment lost 1 base and the J segment 6 bases; nucleotides outside the gene matches: 12. CDR3 length equals 17 residues. Germline CDR1 and CDR2: MDHEN and SYDVKM. CDR3 nucleotides: TGTGCCAGCAGTTTATTTATCCGGACAGGGGTCCCTGCTGAAGCTTTCTTT. The encoded protein is CASSLFIRTGVPAEAFF.

The chain joins TRBV19 to TRBJ1-1, with D possibly TRBD1 on 5 matching bases. Per germline, CDR1 LNHDA and CDR2 SQIVND (reference sequence). CDR3 length: 13 residues. The germline V and J ends were trimmed by 8 bases and 2 bases, with 12 bases remaining between them. CDR3 sequence (DNA): TGTGCCAGTGCACCAGGGTATAACACTGAAGCTTTCTTT. It is translated as CASAPGYNTEAFF.

This clone was counted a few times. The chain links TRBV20-1 to TRBJ1-4; TRBD1 matches at 7 bases. Germline V lookup: CDR1 DFQATT, CDR2 SNEGSKA (reference sequence). This CDR3 is built from 11 residues. V shed 7 bases and J 5 bases; nucleotides not matched to a gene: 1. CDR3 region: CSGTGNEKLFF. DNA for the CDR3: TGCAGTGGGACAGGAAATGAAAAACTGTTTTTT.

V and J are TRBV6-5 and TRBJ2-2; 10 nucleotides match TRBD2. The CDR3 totals 16 residues. Germline-derived CDR1 and CDR2 are MNHEY and SVGAGI. J lost 5 bases, V lost 4 bases, and 7 bases had no gene match. CDR3 coding DNA: TGTGCCAGCAGTTCCCTAGCGGGAGATGGTACCGGGGAGCTGTTTTTT. It is translated as CASSSLAGDGTGELFF.

V is TRBV19 and J is TRBJ1-5; D might be TRBD1 (5 bases). The CDR3 totals 16 residues. In germline, CDR1 is LNHDA, CDR2 SQIVND (reference sequence). Trimming cost V 6 bases and J 1 base, with 16 bases left between them. The CDR3: CASSRQTTTSNQPQHF. DNA for the CDR3: TGTGCCAGTAGCCGACAGACAACCACAAGCAATCAGCCCCAGCATTTT. Filled out from reference TRBV19 and TRBJ1-5, the complete variable domain reads DGGITQSPKYLFRKEGQNVTLSCEQNLNHDAMYWYRQDPGQGLRLIYYSQIVNDFQKGDIAEGYSVSREKKESFPLTVTSAQKNPTAFYLCASSRQTTTSNQPQHFGDGTRLSIL.

V gene TRBV28 combines with J gene TRBJ2-7; tentatively, D is TRBD2 (5 bases). Germline CDR1 and CDR2: MDHEN and SYDVKM. V lost 3 bases and J lost 2, with 14 bases in between. The CDR3 consists of 15 residues. The CDR3 sequence: CASSLFSGITYEQYF. Here the CDR3 DNA reads TGTGCCAGCAGTTTGTTTTCGGGGATCACCTACGAGCAGTACTTC.

V usage is TRBV7-3 and J usage is TRBJ2-3; 10 bases agree with TRBD2. This CDR3 has 18 residues. CDR1 is SGHTA and CDR2 is FQGTGA in the germline V gene. Trimming at V came to 5 bases and at J to 2 bases, leaving 13 bases not matched to a gene. The CDR3 sequence is CASSPYSASGSPTDTQYF. As DNA, the CDR3 is TGTGCCAGCAGCCCCTACTCCGCTAGCGGGAGTCCCACAGATACGCAGTATTTT.

This rearrangement joins TRBV7-2 to TRBJ1-4; D possibly corresponds to TRBD1 (5 bases). CDR1 and CDR2 from the germline V gene are SGHTA and FQGNSA. The V and J ends lost 5 bases and 0 bases respectively, with 10 bases between them. The CDR3 spans 15 residues. Here the CDR3 reads CASSLDSPTNEKLFF. For the CDR3, the DNA is TGTGCCAGCAGCCTAGACAGCCCAACTAATGAAAAACTGTTTTTT.

The chain couples TRBV5-4 to TRBJ2-5; 10 bases map to TRBD2. The end of the DNA aligns better with TRBJ2-7, so the J call may be wrong. This CDR3 contains 16 residues. Germline CDR1 and CDR2: SGHNT and YYREEE (reference sequence). The DNA of the CDR3 is TGTGCCAGCAGACCTAGCGGGAGTGCCGGACCCTACGAGCAGTACTTC. Translated, it gives CASRPSGSAGPYEQYF.

To note about this clone: Other nucleotide sequences from this sample produce the same CDR3. This chain links TRBV15 with TRBJ2-7; tentative D call: TRBD1 (6 bases). V was clipped by 5 bases and J by 4 bases, with 15 bases between them. Germline loops: CDR1 LNHNV, CDR2 YYDKDF (reference sequence). CDR3 size: 14 residues. The CDR3 here is CATSPEGVGYEQYF. The CDR3 bases are TGTGCCACCAGCCCCGAGGGGGTGGGTTACGAGCAGTACTTC.